These 26 T cell receptor beta chains came from one sample sequenced in a study of blood T cell repertoires in COVID-19 (dated by TCRdb to the early 2020s). Receptors were amplified or captured by the immunoSEQ multiplex PCR assay. In its TCRdb copy, this immuneACCESS table keeps in-frame sequences only and misses some clones. Where compared with another copy, unresolved V genes explain less than half of these, and the others have no known cause. Across this sample there are over 250,000 clones, with around four fifths seen only once. Roughly 4% of the sample is in the top ten clones. Input material: PBMCs or T cells enriched from blood (not recorded which). These receptors all come from a man aged 25 to 40 with acute COVID-19.

This chain connects TRBV11-2 to TRBJ1-4; 8 bases line up with TRBD1. V was pared by 6 bases and J by 10 bases, with 10 bases of the junction left unmatched. The germline CDR1 and CDR2 sequences are SGHAT and FQNNGV. The CDR3 consists of 14 residues. The CDR3 sequence: CASSLDRDSGKLFF. The CDR3 region has the DNA TGTGCCAGCAGTCTGGACAGGGACAGTGGAAAACTGTTTTTT. Using reference TRBV11-2 and TRBJ1-4 for the parts outside the CDR3, the full variable domain is EAGVAQSPRYKIIEKRQSVAFWCNPISGHATLYWYQQILGQGPKLLIQFQNNGVVDDSQLPKDRFSAERLKGVDSTLKIQPAKLEDSAVYLCASSLDRDSGKLFFGSGTQLSVL.

This clone was seen only once. V gene TRBV5-4 combines with J gene TRBJ1-2; D call uncertain. This CDR3 spans 13 amino acids. Germline-derived CDR1 and CDR2 are SGHNT and YYREEE (reference sequence). Trimming left V 3 bases short and J 8 bases short, with 14 bases between. The CDR3 is CASSSTGSEGYTF. CDR3 in DNA: TGTGCCAGCAGCTCCACGGGAAGTGAGGGCTACACCTTC.

This clone was seen more than once but under ten times. V is TRBV19 and J is TRBJ2-3; TRBD2 matches at 8 bases. The CDR3 length is 17 residues. With 3 bases clipped from V and 3 bases from J, the junction kept 11 bases outside the gene matches. Germline CDR1 and CDR2: LNHDA and SQIVND (reference sequence). The CDR3 region has the DNA TGTGCCAGTAGTATTCCCCTGGCTAGCGGGCTAACAGATACGCAGTATTTT. Its protein product is CASSIPLASGLTDTQYF. The full variable domain, with the rest looked up from reference TRBV19 and TRBJ2-3, is DGGITQSPKYLFRKEGQNVTLSCEQNLNHDAMYWYRQDPGQGLRLIYYSQIVNDFQKGDIAEGYSVSREKKESFPLTVTSAQKNPTAFYLCASSIPLASGLTDTQYFGPGTRLTVL.

The chain employs TRBV19 and TRBJ1-3; no firm D call. CDR3 size: 17 residues. The V gene's germline CDR1 is LNHDA and CDR2 SQIVND (reference sequence). Trimming pared 0 bases from V and 0 bases from J, leaving 12 bases between. In nucleotides, the CDR3 is TGTGCCAGTAGTATAGAGTCGTCTACCCACTCTGGAAACACCATATATTTT. Translating it yields CASSIESSTHSGNTIYF.

The J gene is TRBJ1-1, the V gene TRBV29-1; D ambiguous. Germline lookup yields CDR1 SQVTM and CDR2 ANQGSEA. V was clipped by 1 base and J by 1 base, with 10 bases between them. CDR3 size: 14 residues. The chain's CDR3 is CSVEVPARNTEAFF. In nucleotides, the CDR3 is TGCAGCGTTGAAGTCCCGGCTAGGAACACTGAAGCTTTCTTT.

The V and J genes are TRBV27 and TRBJ2-1; D might be TRBD2 (6 bases). Germline lookup yields CDR1 MNHEY and CDR2 SMNVEV (reference sequence). Trimming took off 3 bases at V and 8 bases at J, with 14 bases between the two ends. The CDR3 spans 14 residues. Written as DNA, the CDR3 is TGTGCCAGCAGTTTTTTAGGCCCGGGGGATGAGCAGTTCTTC. This gives the protein CASSFLGPGDEQFF.

This chain uses TRBV7-6 with TRBJ2-1; D might be TRBD1 (6 bases). Germline lookup yields CDR1 SGHVS and CDR2 FNYEAQ. V was trimmed by 1 base and J by 8 bases, leaving 15 bases between them. This CDR3 contains 15 residues. CDR3 nucleotide sequence: TGTGCCAGCAGCTTAGTGGGGCAGGGGATGGATGAGCAGTTCTTC. Translation gives CASSLVGQGMDEQFF.

V gene TRBV19 combines with J gene TRBJ2-2; tentatively, D is TRBD2 (6 bases). CDR1 is LNHDA, CDR2 SQIVND, per germline (reference sequence). V was clipped by 2 bases and J by 1 base, with 11 bases between them. This CDR3 spans 16 amino acids. The CDR3 here is CASSIIGTGNTGELFF. DNA of the CDR3: TGTGCCAGTAGTATAATCGGGACTGGGAACACCGGGGAGCTGTTTTTT.

The J gene is TRBJ2-7, the V gene TRBV6-5, with 7 bases matching TRBD1. This CDR3 has 12 amino acids. V trimming: 9 bases; J trimming: 2 bases; junction bases outside the gene matches: 4. The germline V gene has CDR1 MNHEY and CDR2 SVGAGI. The CDR3 sequence: CASGTGAYEQYV. Written as DNA, the CDR3 is TGTGCCAGTGGAACAGGGGCCTACGAGCAGTACGTC.

This chain links TRBV5-1 with TRBJ1-1; D is perhaps TRBD1 (5 bases). The CDR3 covers 15 residues. The V gene's germline CDR1 is SGHRS and CDR2 YFSETQ. Trimming left V 0 bases short and J 6 bases short, with 15 bases between. The CDR3 sequence is CASSLVATAESEAFF. The CDR3 DNA sequence: TGCGCCAGCAGCTTGGTGGCGACAGCTGAATCTGAAGCTTTCTTT.

V and J are TRBV24-1 and TRBJ1-5; perhaps TRBD1 as D (5 bases). CDR3 size: 17 residues. Per the germline V gene, CDR1 is KGHDR and CDR2 is SFDVKD. V was shortened by 3 bases and J by 4 bases, with 18 bases between the two germline ends. The CDR3 loop reads CATSDPNGRGGNQPQHF. CDR3 bases: TGTGCCACCAGTGATCCTAACGGGAGGGGAGGAAATCAGCCCCAGCATTTT.

There are a few counts of this clone. The rearrangement uses TRBV5-8 and TRBJ1-5; 8 bases line up with TRBD1. CDR1 SGHTS and CDR2 YDEGEE come from the germline V gene. This CDR3 is built from 16 residues. The trim removed 4 bases at V and 0 bases at J, leaving 6 bases unmatched. The CDR3 reads CASSPNRGTSNQPQHF. CDR3 sequence (DNA): TGTGCCAGCAGCCCTAACAGGGGGACTAGCAATCAGCCCCAGCATTTT. Drawing the rest from reference TRBV5-8 and TRBJ1-5, the complete variable domain is EAGVTQSPTHLIKTRGQQATLRCSPISGHTSVYWYQQALGLGLQFLLWYDEGEERNRGNFPPRFSGRQFPNYSSELNVNALELEDSALYLCASSPNRGTSNQPQHFGDGTRLSIL.

The rearrangement joins TRBV4-2 to TRBJ2-3; D uncertain. The length of the CDR3 is 13 residues. V lost 2 bases and J 4 bases, leaving 7 bases between the germline ends. Germline values: CDR1 LGHNA, CDR2 YNFKEQ. The DNA for the CDR3 is TGTGCCAGCAGCCAACAACTACCAGATACGCAGTATTTT. It encodes CASSQQLPDTQYF.

This sequence joins TRBV19 and TRBJ1-2; D is possibly TRBD1 (5 bases). Trimming took 5 bases from V and 4 from J, leaving 17 bases between them. Germline V gene data show CDR1 as LNHDA and CDR2 as SQIVND (reference sequence). The CDR3 consists of 15 residues. The CDR3 is CASSPEDTLLYGYTF. DNA of the CDR3: TGTGCCAGTAGTCCCGAGGACACTTTGCTCTATGGCTACACCTTC.

This chain connects TRBV11-2 to TRBJ1-2; tentative D call: TRBD1 (5 bases). CDR3 length: 14 amino acids. Trimming removed 5 bases at V and 6 bases at J, with 16 bases between. In germline, CDR1 is SGHAT, CDR2 FQNNGV. CDR3 DNA sequence: TGTGCCAGCAGCCAGTTTAAAACGGGGGATGGCTACACCTTC. Amino acid sequence: CASSQFKTGDGYTF.

The V gene is TRBV10-3, the J gene TRBJ2-3; 8 bases line up with TRBD2. J lost 5 bases, V lost 6 bases, and 4 bases had no gene match. CDR1 ENHRY and CDR2 SYGVKD come from the germline V gene. The CDR3 extends over 13 amino acids. The CDR3 loop is CAIRAGEGDTQYF. The DNA for the CDR3 is TGTGCCATCAGAGCGGGAGAAGGAGATACGCAGTATTTT.

The chain couples TRBV5-1 to TRBJ1-2; TRBD1 agrees at 7 bases. With 7 bases clipped from V and 7 bases from J, the junction kept 7 bases outside the gene matches. CDR1 and CDR2 (germline): SGHRS, YFSETQ. There are 12 residues in the CDR3. In nucleotides, the CDR3 is TGCGCCAGCCGTCCAGGGGGATCTGGCTACACCTTC. It codes for CASRPGGSGYTF.

Concerning this clone itself: A junction boundary mismatches the germline segment, possibly from a read error. This rearrangement joins TRBV5-1 to TRBJ1-2, with TRBD1 identical over 7 bases. The CDR3 runs to 14 residues. Germline V CDR1 and CDR2: SGHRS, YFSETQ. The CDR3 loop is CASSLGEGAYGYTF. The CDR3 DNA is TGTGCCAGCAGCTTGGGTGAGGGGGCCTATGGCTACACCTTC.

The chain links TRBV7-9 to TRBJ1-6; D gene unclear. The CDR3 extends over 13 amino acids. Germline values: CDR1 SEHNR, CDR2 FQNEAQ (reference sequence). Trimming took 5 bases from V and 13 from J, leaving 15 bases between them. The CDR3 spells CASSPGVTRPLHF. The CDR3 DNA reads as TGTGCCAGCAGCCCCGGGGTGACGCGGCCCCTCCACTTT.

The chain is built from TRBV19 and TRBJ2-1; 14 bases align to TRBD2. Per the germline V gene, CDR1 is LNHDA and CDR2 is SQIVND (reference sequence). CDR3 size: 14 residues. J lost 5 bases, V lost 9 bases, and 3 bases had no gene match. DNA for the CDR3: TGTGCCAGCGGGGGACTAGCGGGAGACAATGAGCAGTTCTTC. This codes for CASGGLAGDNEQFF.

J is TRBJ1-4 and V is TRBV3-1 (or the pseudogene TRBV3-2); tentative D call: TRBD1 (6 bases). Trimming pared 2 bases from V and 7 bases from J, leaving 11 bases between. Per germline, CDR1 LGHDT and CDR2 YNNKEL (reference sequence). The CDR3 extends over 14 amino acids. The CDR3 DNA sequence: TGTGCCAGCAGCCAATCGGGGGGCGGTGAAAAACTGTTTTTT. It specifies CASSQSGGGEKLFF.

The V and J genes are TRBV2 and TRBJ2-5, with 7 bases identical to TRBD1. Unmatched junction bases numbered 8, after V lost 5 bases and J lost 5 bases. CDR1 SNHLY and CDR2 FYNNEI come from the germline V gene. This CDR3 is built from 14 residues. The CDR3 protein is CASSTNRGLETQYF. CDR3 DNA: TGTGCCAGCAGTACAAACAGGGGTCTGGAGACCCAGTACTTC.

The chain employs TRBV21-1 and TRBJ2-1; TRBD1, the table's D call, was not compared with the DNA. TRBV21-1 corresponds to a pseudogene. CDR3 size: 18 residues. Written as DNA, the CDR3 is TGTGCCAGCAGCAAAGACCTGGGACAGATACTCAGAGGCAATGAGCAGTTCTTC. Protein: CASSKDLGQILRGNEQFF.

The chain links TRBV4-2 to TRBJ2-4; 7 nucleotides line up with TRBD1. V trimming: 4 bases; J trimming: 15 bases; junction bases outside the gene matches: 9. This CDR3 comprises 12 residues. CDR1 is LGHNA, CDR2 YNFKEQ, per germline. The chain's CDR3 is CASSLSGTEAYF. The CDR3 DNA reads as TGTGCCAGCAGCCTGTCCGGGACAGAGGCGTACTTC.

This clone appeared once. The chain uses TRBV28 and TRBJ2-1; TRBD2 might be the D (6 bases). This CDR3 has 14 amino acids. The V gene's germline CDR1 is MDHEN and CDR2 SYDVKM. Trimming shortened V by 2 bases and J by 7 bases, and 12 bases separated the two germline ends. The CDR3 DNA reads TGTGCCAGCAGTTTAGCGGGAATGTTAAATGAGCAGTTCTTC. Translation: CASSLAGMLNEQFF.

The CDR3 DNA reads TGTGCCAGCTCACCACCGGGGCCCACAGATACGCAGTATTTT. This sequence encodes CASSPPGPTDTQYF. V and J are TRBV18 and TRBJ2-3, with D maybe TRBD1 (5 bases). Trimming removed 0 bases from V and 2 bases from J, with 6 bases in between. The V gene's germline CDR1 is KGHSH and CDR2 LQKENI. The CDR3 consists of 14 residues.